Below are 30 T cell receptor beta chains sequenced from a single sample in a study of cytomegalovirus exposure and HLA in healthy donors. Primers for the PCR totalled 60 Vbeta and 13 Jbeta. The table came from immunoSEQ multiplex PCR; TCRdb's copy has only in-frame clones and leaves some out. The sample shows some 160,000 clones, around 77% of them seen only once. Sequenced material: PBMCs. These receptors were collected from a young woman in good health and CMV-seronegative.

The chain recombines TRBV7-9 with TRBJ2-7; D not resolved. Per the germline V gene, CDR1 is SEHNR and CDR2 is FQNEAQ (reference sequence). There are 15 residues in the CDR3. The V gene lost 7 bases and the J gene lost 4 bases, with 20 bases spanning the gap. CDR3 residues: CASIPRGLVGYEQYF. The CDR3 DNA follows: TGTGCCAGCATCCCCAGAGGATTAGTTGGGTACGAGCAGTACTTC.

The V call is TRBV7-2, the J call TRBJ2-1, with D perhaps TRBD1 (6 bases). The V and J ends lost 4 bases and 2 bases respectively, with 24 bases between them. CDR1 is SGHTA and CDR2 is FQGNSA in the germline V gene. This CDR3 has 19 residues. As DNA, the CDR3 is TGTGCCAGCAGCTCGCGTGGGGGCCTGGTGGGTTTCGCCTACAATGAGCAGTTCTTC. Amino acid sequence: CASSSRGGLVGFAYNEQFF. Together with reference TRBV7-2 and TRBJ2-1, the CDR3 gives the full variable domain: GAGVSQSPSNKVTEKGKDVELRCDPISGHTALYWYRQSLGQGLEFLIYFQGNSAPDKSGLPSDRFSAERTGGSVSTLTIQRTQQEDSAVYLCASSSRGGLVGFAYNEQFFGPGTRLTVL.

Only one count was recorded for this clone. This sequence joins TRBV9 and TRBJ2-2; D is perhaps TRBD1 (5 bases). Trimming pared 4 bases from V and 1 base from J, leaving 8 bases between. From germline, CDR1 is SGDLS and CDR2 YYNGEE. This CDR3 spans 14 amino acids. DNA of the CDR3: TGTGCCAGCAGCTATACAGGGAACACCGGGGAGCTGTTTTTT. This codes for CASSYTGNTGELFF.

This clone was recorded only once. The rearrangement uses TRBV7-8 and TRBJ1-1, with D possibly being TRBD1 (6 bases). Germline lookup yields CDR1 SGHVS and CDR2 FQNEAQ. With 6 bases removed from V and 1 base from J, the gap between germline ends came to 12 bases. The CDR3 extends over 14 amino acids. The CDR3 nucleotides are TGTGCCAGCAGGCTCAGGGGAGAGAACACTGAAGCTTTCTTT. Its translation: CASRLRGENTEAFF.

This chain links TRBV9 with TRBJ2-4, with D maybe TRBD1 (6 bases). The length of the CDR3 is 15 residues. Trimming took 3 bases from V and 6 from J, leaving 16 bases between them. The germline gives CDR1 SGDLS, CDR2 YYNGEE. The CDR3 sequence: CASSATTGPGNIQYF. The CDR3, as DNA: TGTGCCAGCAGCGCCACAACAGGGCCGGGAAACATTCAGTACTTC.

This chain joins TRBV14 and TRBJ1-6, with 10 bases identical to TRBD1. J was trimmed by 6 bases and V by 2 bases; bases with no gene match: 4. The CDR3 spans 16 residues. CDR1 is SGHDN, CDR2 FVKESK, per germline. As DNA, the CDR3 is TGTGCCAGCAGCCAATTGGACAGGGGGAGTAATTCACCCCTCCACTTT. It encodes CASSQLDRGSNSPLHF.

The CDR3 here is CASSQGQGIPGANVLTF. The CDR3 nucleotides are TGTGCCAGCTCACAGGGACAGGGTATCCCTGGGGCCAACGTCCTGACTTTC. The chain carries TRBV18 and TRBJ2-6; 9 nucleotides line up with TRBD1. Germline CDR1 and CDR2: KGHSH and LQKENI. J lost 2 bases, V lost 4 bases, and 6 bases had no gene match. The length of the CDR3 is 17 residues.

The chain combines TRBV20-1 with TRBJ1-1; 7 bases align to TRBD1. Germline lookup yields CDR1 DFQATT and CDR2 SNEGSKA (reference sequence). V was pared by 4 bases and J by 11 bases, with 7 bases of the junction left unmatched. The CDR3 runs to 11 residues. The CDR3 sequence is CSAKGGLAAFF. The CDR3 coding sequence is TGCAGTGCTAAAGGGGGCCTTGCTGCTTTCTTT.

The sample holds a few counts of this clone. The rearrangement uses TRBV5-1 and TRBJ1-6; 8 bases are a match to TRBD1. The V gene's germline CDR1 is SGHRS and CDR2 YFSETQ. V lost 2 bases and J lost 6; bases outside the gene matches: 7. The length of the CDR3 is 16 residues. This chain's CDR3 is CASSFDGQGTNSPLHF. For the CDR3, the DNA is TGCGCCAGCAGCTTCGATGGACAGGGCACTAATTCACCCCTCCACTTT.

The chain combines TRBV19 with TRBJ2-5; 9 bases agree with TRBD2. CDR1 is LNHDA, CDR2 SQIVND, per germline (reference sequence). The J segment lost 4 bases and the V segment lost 5 bases, leaving 5 bases of the junction unmatched. The CDR3 totals 14 residues. CDR3 in DNA: TGTGCCAGTAGTGTCGGCGGGGGGGCAGAGACCCAGTACTTC. As protein: CASSVGGGAETQYF.

V is TRBV11-2 and J is TRBJ1-1; 11 bases are a match to TRBD1. V was clipped by 4 bases and J by 11 bases; unmatched bases: 18. The CDR3 contains 17 residues. Per the germline V gene, CDR1 is SGHAT and CDR2 is FQNNGV. The CDR3 is CASSSPGTGGLIAEAFF. CDR3 in DNA: TGTGCCAGCAGCTCCCCCGGGACAGGGGGATTGATCGCCGAGGCTTTCTTT.

With respect to this clone: The sample has other DNA sequences that encode this CDR3 too. V gene TRBV5-1 combines with J gene TRBJ2-1, with TRBD2 identical over 9 bases. Losses at the gene ends were 0 bases for V and 4 bases for J; bases not matched to a gene: 2. The germline CDR1 and CDR2 sequences are SGHRS and YFSETQ. This CDR3 has 15 amino acids. This CDR3 reads CASSLGLAGYNEQFF. The CDR3 bases are TGCGCCAGCAGCTTGGGGCTAGCGGGGTACAATGAGCAGTTCTTC.

About this clone itself: Germline is not matched at one junction end, which may reflect a read error. The chain carries TRBV7-7 and TRBJ2-7; D may be TRBD1 (5 bases). The CDR3 length is 14 residues. The germline V gene has CDR1 SSHAT and CDR2 FNYEAQ (reference sequence). The CDR3 sequence is CASSLGGSGYEQYF. CDR3 nucleotide sequence: TGTGCTAGCAGCTTAGGTGGATCAGGGTACGAGCAGTACTTC.

The table lists this clone with a few counts. V and J are TRBV6-5 and TRBJ1-1; D unclear. This CDR3 contains 11 residues. Germline V gene sequence: CDR1 MNHEY, CDR2 SVGAGI. V gave up 5 bases and J gave up 7 bases, with 8 bases separating them. The CDR3 here is CASSPGSEAFF. CDR3 bases: TGTGCCAGCAGTCCCGGGAGTGAAGCTTTCTTT.

The V gene is TRBV21-1, the J gene TRBJ1-1; the table assigns TRBD1, which was not confirmed against the DNA. TRBV21-1 is annotated as a pseudogene. This CDR3 contains 14 residues. The CDR3 protein is CASSKEDLQEEAFF. CDR3 nucleotides: TGTGCCAGCAGCAAAGAAGATCTCCAGGAAGAAGCTTTCTTT.

This chain connects TRBV7-8 to TRBJ2-5, with 8 bases that match TRBD1. With V trimmed by 2 bases and J by 3 bases, 5 bases remained unmatched. The CDR3 is 15 amino acids. Germline CDR1 reads SGHVS; CDR2 reads FQNEAQ. The CDR3 coding sequence is TGTGCCAGCAGCTTACAGGGGGCTGCCAAAGAGACCCAGTACTTC. Protein sequence: CASSLQGAAKETQYF.

The V call is TRBV5-1, the J call TRBJ2-5; TRBD1 aligns across 7 bases. Germline loops: CDR1 SGHRS, CDR2 YFSETQ. V was clipped by 2 bases and J by 3 bases; unmatched bases: 4. The CDR3 loop spans 14 amino acids. The CDR3 loop reads CASSFDGTEETQYF. The CDR3 nucleotides read TGCGCCAGCAGCTTTGACGGGACAGAAGAGACCCAGTACTTC.

The chain links TRBV2 to TRBJ1-5; TRBD1 is a possible D gene (5 bases). Germline CDR1 reads SNHLY; CDR2 reads FYNNEI. The CDR3 sequence is 14 residues long. V was clipped by 5 bases and J by 2 bases, with 10 bases between them. CDR3: CASSWGVGNQPQHF. In DNA, the CDR3 is TGTGCCAGCAGTTGGGGGGTCGGCAATCAGCCCCAGCATTTT.

This chain joins TRBV7-4 and TRBJ1-6; 7 bases match TRBD1. V trimming: 2 bases; J trimming: 6 bases; junction bases outside the gene matches: 10. The CDR3 runs to 17 residues. Germline V gene sequence: CDR1 SGHVT, CDR2 SQSDAQ. The CDR3 protein is CASSLWAGGLCNSPLHF. CDR3 coding DNA: TGTGCCAGCAGCTTATGGGCAGGGGGTCTTTGTAATTCACCCCTCCACTTT.

V is TRBV30 and J is TRBJ2-5; 9 bases are a match to TRBD2. V shed 2 bases and J 4 bases; nucleotides not matched to a gene: 5. This CDR3 has 14 residues. CDR1 is GTSNPN, CDR2 SVGIG, per germline (reference sequence). In DNA form, the CDR3 reads TGTGCCTGGAGTCTAATAGCGGGGGTAGAGACCCAGTACTTC. Protein product: CAWSLIAGVETQYF.

The CDR3 DNA is TGCGCCAGCAGCCAAGATCGCATGGAGGATCAGCCCCAGCATTTT. Amino acid sequence: CASSQDRMEDQPQHF. The chain joins TRBV4-1 to TRBJ1-5, with unresolved D. The V end was cut by 0 bases, the J end by 5 bases, with 11 bases between. The CDR3 contains 15 residues. The V gene's germline CDR1 is MGHRA and CDR2 YSYEKL.

The V and J genes are TRBV18 and TRBJ2-5; D not certain. CDR3 length: 14 residues. The V gene's germline CDR1 is KGHSH and CDR2 LQKENI. V dropped 2 bases and J dropped 2 bases, with 9 bases sitting between them. CDR3 sequence: CASSPEALQETQYF. The CDR3 region has the DNA TGTGCCAGCTCACCAGAAGCCCTTCAAGAGACCCAGTACTTC.

Notes on this clone: A read error may produce the germline difference seen at one junction end. This rearrangement joins TRBV7-2 to TRBJ2-1, with TRBD2 identical over 11 bases. Germline values: CDR1 SGHTA, CDR2 FQGNSA. CDR3 length equals 18 residues. CDR3 sequence: CASSLVAGGIGSSNEQFF. The CDR3 nucleotides are TGTGCCAGCAGCTTAGTAGCGGGGGGGATCGGGTCCTCCAATGAGCAGTTCTTC. Variable domain in full (rest from reference TRBV7-2 and TRBJ2-1): GAGVSQSPSNKVTEKGKDVELRCDPISGHTALYWYRQSLGQGLEFLIYFQGNSAPDKSGLPSDRFSAERTGGSVSTLTIQRTQQEDSAVYLCASSLVAGGIGSSNEQFFGPGTRLTVL.

The chain joins TRBV6-5 to TRBJ1-1, with D possibly being TRBD1 (6 bases). With 6 bases removed from V and 5 bases from J, the gap between germline ends came to 19 bases. CDR1 MNHEY and CDR2 SVGAGI come from the germline V gene. This CDR3 contains 15 residues. The CDR3, as DNA: TGTGCCAGCAGGTACGATATTCAGGGGCGAACTGAAGCTTTCTTT. It is translated as CASRYDIQGRTEAFF.

The chain recombines TRBV9 with TRBJ1-3; the match to TRBD1 covers 9 bases. V was clipped by 3 bases and J by 0 bases; unmatched bases: 7. This CDR3 is 17 amino acids long. CDR1 and CDR2 (germline): SGDLS, YYNGEE. The CDR3 nucleotides are TGTGCCAGCAGCGCATTCGGGACAGGGAACTCTGGAAACACCATATATTTT. Protein product: CASSAFGTGNSGNTIYF.

The CDR3 DNA follows: TGCGCCAGCAGCTTGGGCGACAGACCTCGGGACAATGAGCAGTTCTTC. Translation gives CASSLGDRPRDNEQFF. The V and J genes are TRBV5-1 and TRBJ2-1; maybe TRBD1 (5 bases). The V and J ends lost 0 bases and 5 bases respectively, with 15 bases between them. The CDR3 sequence is 16 residues long. CDR1 and CDR2 (germline): SGHRS, YFSETQ.

This chain links TRBV5-4 with TRBJ2-7; TRBD1 aligns across 7 bases. Trimming cost V 3 bases and J 0 bases; bases outside gene matches: 3. The CDR3 contains 14 residues. Germline V gives CDR1 SGHNT, CDR2 YYREEE (reference sequence). The CDR3 protein is CASSSGQRSYEQYF. The DNA of the CDR3 is TGTGCCAGCAGCTCGGGACAGCGCTCCTACGAGCAGTACTTC.

The chain couples TRBV2 to TRBJ1-2; 7 bases match TRBD1. Trimming took 8 bases from V and 0 from J; bases not matched to a gene: 12. CDR1 and CDR2 from the germline V gene are SNHLY and FYNNEI. The CDR3 totals 16 residues. CDR3 region: CASSELRTGANYGYTF. CDR3 coding DNA: TGTGCCAGCTCTGAGCTTCGGACAGGCGCTAACTATGGCTACACCTTC.

The chain has TRBV5-1 and TRBJ1-4; TRBD1 is a possible D gene (5 bases). Trimming stripped 0 bases from V and 5 bases from J, with 17 bases between. Looked up from germline, CDR1 is SGHRS and CDR2 is YFSETQ. This CDR3 contains 17 residues. The CDR3 coding sequence is TGCGCCAGCAGCTTGGCTTCCGCAGGGACTGGGAATGAAAAACTGTTTTTT. Protein: CASSLASAGTGNEKLFF.

The chain has TRBV7-3 and TRBJ1-6; maybe TRBD1 (5 bases). CDR1 is SGHTA and CDR2 is FQGTGA in the germline V gene. This CDR3 has 14 residues. With 3 bases removed from V and 10 bases from J, the gap between germline ends came to 13 bases. CDR3: CASSFGGGASPLHF. The CDR3 region has the DNA TGTGCCAGCAGCTTCGGGGGGGGAGCATCACCCCTCCACTTT.